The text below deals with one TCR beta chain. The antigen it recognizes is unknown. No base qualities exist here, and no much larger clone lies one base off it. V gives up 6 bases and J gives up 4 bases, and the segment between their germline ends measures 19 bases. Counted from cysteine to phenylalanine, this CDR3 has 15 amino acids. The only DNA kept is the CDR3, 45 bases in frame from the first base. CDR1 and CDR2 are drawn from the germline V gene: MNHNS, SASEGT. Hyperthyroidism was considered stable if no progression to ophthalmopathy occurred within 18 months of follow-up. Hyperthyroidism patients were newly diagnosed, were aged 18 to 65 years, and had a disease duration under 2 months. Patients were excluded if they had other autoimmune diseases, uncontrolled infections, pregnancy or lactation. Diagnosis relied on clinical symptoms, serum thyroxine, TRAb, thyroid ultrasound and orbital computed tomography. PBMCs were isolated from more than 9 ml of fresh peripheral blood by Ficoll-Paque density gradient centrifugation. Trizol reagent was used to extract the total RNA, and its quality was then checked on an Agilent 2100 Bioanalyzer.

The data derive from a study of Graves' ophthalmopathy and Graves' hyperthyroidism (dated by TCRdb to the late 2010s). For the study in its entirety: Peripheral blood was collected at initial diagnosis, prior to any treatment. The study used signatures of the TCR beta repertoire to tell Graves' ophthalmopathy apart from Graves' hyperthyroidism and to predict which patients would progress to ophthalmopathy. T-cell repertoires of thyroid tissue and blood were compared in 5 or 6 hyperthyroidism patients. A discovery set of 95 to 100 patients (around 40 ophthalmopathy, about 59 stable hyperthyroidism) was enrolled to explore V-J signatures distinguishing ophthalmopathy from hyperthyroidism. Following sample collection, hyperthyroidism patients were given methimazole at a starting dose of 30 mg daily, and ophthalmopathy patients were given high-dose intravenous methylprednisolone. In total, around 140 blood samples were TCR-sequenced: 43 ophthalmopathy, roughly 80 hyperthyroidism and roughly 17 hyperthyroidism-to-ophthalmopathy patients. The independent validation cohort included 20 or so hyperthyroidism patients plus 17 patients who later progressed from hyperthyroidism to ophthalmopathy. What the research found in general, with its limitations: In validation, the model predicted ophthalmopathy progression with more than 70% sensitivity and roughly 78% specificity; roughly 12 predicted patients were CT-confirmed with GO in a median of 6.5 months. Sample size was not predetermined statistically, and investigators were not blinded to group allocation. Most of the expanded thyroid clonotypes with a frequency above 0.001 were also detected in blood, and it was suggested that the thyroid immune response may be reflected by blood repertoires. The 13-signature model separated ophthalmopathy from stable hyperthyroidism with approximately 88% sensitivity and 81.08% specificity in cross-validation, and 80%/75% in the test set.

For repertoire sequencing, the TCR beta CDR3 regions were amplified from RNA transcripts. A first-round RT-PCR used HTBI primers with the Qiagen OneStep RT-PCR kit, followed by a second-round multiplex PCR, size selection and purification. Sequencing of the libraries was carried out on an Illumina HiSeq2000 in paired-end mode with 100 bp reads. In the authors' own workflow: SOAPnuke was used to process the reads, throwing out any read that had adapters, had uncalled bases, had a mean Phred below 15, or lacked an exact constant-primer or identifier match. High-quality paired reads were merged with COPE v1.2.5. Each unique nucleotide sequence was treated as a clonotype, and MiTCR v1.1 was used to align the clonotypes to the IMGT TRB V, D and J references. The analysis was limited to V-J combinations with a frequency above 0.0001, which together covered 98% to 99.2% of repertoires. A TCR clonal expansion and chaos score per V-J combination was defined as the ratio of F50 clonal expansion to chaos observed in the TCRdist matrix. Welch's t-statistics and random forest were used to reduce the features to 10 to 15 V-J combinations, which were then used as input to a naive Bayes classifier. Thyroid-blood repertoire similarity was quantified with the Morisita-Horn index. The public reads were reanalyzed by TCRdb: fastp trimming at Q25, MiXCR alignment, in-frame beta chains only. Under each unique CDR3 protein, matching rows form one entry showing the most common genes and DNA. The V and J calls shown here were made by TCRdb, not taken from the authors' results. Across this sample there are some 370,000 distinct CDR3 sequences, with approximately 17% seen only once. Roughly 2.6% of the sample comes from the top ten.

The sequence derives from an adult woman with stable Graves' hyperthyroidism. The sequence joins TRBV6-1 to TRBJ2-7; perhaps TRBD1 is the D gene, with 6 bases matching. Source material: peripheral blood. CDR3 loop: CASRVDRLPSYEQYF. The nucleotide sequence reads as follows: TGTGCCAGCAGAGTCGACAGGCTTCCCTCTTACGAGCAGTACTTC.